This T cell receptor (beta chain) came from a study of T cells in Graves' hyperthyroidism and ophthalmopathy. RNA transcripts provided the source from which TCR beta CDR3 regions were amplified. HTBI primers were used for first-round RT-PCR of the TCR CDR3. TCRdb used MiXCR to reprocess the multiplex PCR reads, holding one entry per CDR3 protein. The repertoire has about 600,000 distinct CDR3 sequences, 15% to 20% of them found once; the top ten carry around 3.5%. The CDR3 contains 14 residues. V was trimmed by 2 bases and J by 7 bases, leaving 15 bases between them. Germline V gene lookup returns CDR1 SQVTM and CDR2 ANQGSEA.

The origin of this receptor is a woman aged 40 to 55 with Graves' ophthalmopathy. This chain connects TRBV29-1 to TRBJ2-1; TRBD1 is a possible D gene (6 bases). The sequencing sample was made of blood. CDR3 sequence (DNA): TGCAGCGTTGAACAGGGGCGAGGGGTAAATGAGCAGTTCTTC. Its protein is CSVEQGRGVNEQFF.